This entry concerns a single TCR beta chain. No antigen is known for it. Per-nucleotide qualities are absent, and no much larger clonotype sits a single base away. This sample was included in a study of tumor T cells in aggressive B-cell lymphoma (dated by TCRdb to about 2017). As encoded in the germline V gene, CDR1 is MNHNS while CDR2 is SASEGT. From the cysteine up to the phenylalanine, the CDR3 has a length of 13 residues. Only the CDR3 portion is preserved as DNA: 39 bases, with reading frame beginning at the first base. From V the trimming removes 5 bases and from J it removes 1 base, while the gene matches leave 1 base of the junction unaccounted for. Preparation of the library involved the immunoSEQ multiplex PCR assay. In TCRdb, the immuneACCESS table is reduced to in-frame sequences with V and J assigned. These tables do not hold every clone; where another copy was compared, an unresolved V gene accounts for under half, and the others remain unexplained. This sample holds about 9,000 clones; 70% to 90% were observed only once. Jointly, the top ten make up 3% to 3.5% of the sample.

What was sequenced was tumor tissue. The sequence joins TRBV6-1 to TRBJ1-1; TRBD1 fits 7 bases in the junction. This clonotype originated in an adult with diffuse large B cell lymphoma. CDR3 region: CASSRDRNTEAFF. The nucleotide sequence reads TGTGCCAGCAGTAGGGACAGGAACACTGAAGCTTTCTTT.